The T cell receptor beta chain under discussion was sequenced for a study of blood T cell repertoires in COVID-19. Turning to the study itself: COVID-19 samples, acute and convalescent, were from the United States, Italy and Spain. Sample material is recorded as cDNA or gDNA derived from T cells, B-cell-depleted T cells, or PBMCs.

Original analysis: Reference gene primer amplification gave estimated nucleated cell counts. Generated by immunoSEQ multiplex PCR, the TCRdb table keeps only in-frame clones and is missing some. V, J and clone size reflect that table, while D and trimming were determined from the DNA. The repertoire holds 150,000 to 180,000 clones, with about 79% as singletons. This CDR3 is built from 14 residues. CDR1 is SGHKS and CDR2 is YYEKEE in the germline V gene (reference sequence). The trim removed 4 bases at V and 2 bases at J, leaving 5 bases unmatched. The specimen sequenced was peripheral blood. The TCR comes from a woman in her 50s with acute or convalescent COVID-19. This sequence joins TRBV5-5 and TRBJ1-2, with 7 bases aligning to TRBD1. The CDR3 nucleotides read TGTGCCAGCAGCCAGTTGGGACAGAACTATGGCTACACCTTC. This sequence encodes CASSQLGQNYGYTF.